This T cell receptor beta chain is drawn from a study of blood T cell repertoires in COVID-19. Whole-study context: Researchers got acute and convalescent COVID-19 samples from the United States, Italy and Spain. PBMCs, B-cell-depleted T cells, or T cells provided the cDNA or gDNA that made up the material.

The CDR3 contains 17 residues. Germline CDR1 reads MNHEY; CDR2 reads SMNVEV (reference sequence). Unmatched junction bases numbered 12, after V lost 3 bases and J lost 7 bases. Original processing notes: For nucleated cells, counts were estimated from reference gene primer amplification. Sequenced by immunoSEQ multiplex PCR; TCRdb stores in-frame clones only, minus some. For V, J and clone size, that table is used; D and trimming come from the DNA. Of under 85,000 clones in the sample, around 90% were seen once. This receptor was identified in a man aged 50-60 years with acute or convalescent COVID-19. Sequenced: peripheral blood. J is TRBJ2-1 and V is TRBV27; 10 nucleotides agree with TRBD1. CDR3 sequence (DNA): TGTGCCAGCAGTTTCCCCACCGGGACAGGGGTAAGGAATGAGCAGTTCTTC. The encoded protein is CASSFPTGTGVRNEQFF.